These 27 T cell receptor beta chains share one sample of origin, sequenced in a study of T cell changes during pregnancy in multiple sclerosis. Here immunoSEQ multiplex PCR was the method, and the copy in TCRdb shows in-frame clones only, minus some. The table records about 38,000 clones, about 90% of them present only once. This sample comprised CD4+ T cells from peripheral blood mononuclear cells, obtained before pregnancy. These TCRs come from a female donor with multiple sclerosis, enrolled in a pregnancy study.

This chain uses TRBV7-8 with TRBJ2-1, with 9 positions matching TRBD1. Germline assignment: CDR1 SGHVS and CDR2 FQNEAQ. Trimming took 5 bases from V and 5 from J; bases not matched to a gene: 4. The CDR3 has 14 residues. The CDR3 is CASSLQGANNEQFF. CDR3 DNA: TGTGCCAGCAGCCTACAGGGGGCCAACAATGAGCAGTTCTTC.

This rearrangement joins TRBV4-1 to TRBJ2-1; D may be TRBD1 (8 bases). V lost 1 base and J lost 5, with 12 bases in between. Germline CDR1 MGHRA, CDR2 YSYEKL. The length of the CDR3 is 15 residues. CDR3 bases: TGCGCCAGCAGCCAAGCACAGGGGGGGGACAATGAGCAGTTCTTC. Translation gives CASSQAQGGDNEQFF.

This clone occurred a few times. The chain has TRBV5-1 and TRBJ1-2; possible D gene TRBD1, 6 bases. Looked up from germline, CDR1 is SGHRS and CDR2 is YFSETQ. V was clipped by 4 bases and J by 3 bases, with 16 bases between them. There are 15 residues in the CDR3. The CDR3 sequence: CASSPRQGFHYGYTF. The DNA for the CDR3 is TGCGCCAGCAGCCCCCGTCAGGGGTTCCACTATGGCTACACCTTC.

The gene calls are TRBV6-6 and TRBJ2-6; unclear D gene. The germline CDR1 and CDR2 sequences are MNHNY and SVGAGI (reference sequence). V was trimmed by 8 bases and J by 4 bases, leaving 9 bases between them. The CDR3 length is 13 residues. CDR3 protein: CASVLAGANVLTF. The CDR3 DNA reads TGTGCCAGCGTACTCGCGGGGGCCAACGTCCTGACTTTC.

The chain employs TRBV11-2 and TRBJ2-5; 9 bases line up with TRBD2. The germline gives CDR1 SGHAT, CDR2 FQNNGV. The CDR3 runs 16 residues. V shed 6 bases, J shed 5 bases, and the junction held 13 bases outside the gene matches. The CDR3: CASRQPLSRGGETQYF. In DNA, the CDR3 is TGTGCCAGCAGGCAACCCCTCTCGCGGGGGGGCGAGACCCAGTACTTC.

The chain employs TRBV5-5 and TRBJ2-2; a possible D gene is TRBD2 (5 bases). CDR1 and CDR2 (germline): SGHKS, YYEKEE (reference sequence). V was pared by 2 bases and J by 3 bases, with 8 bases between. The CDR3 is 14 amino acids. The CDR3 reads CASSFVGDTGELFF. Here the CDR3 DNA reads TGTGCCAGCAGCTTTGTCGGGGACACCGGGGAGCTGTTTTTT. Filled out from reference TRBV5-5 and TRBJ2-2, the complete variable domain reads DAGVTQSPTHLIKTRGQQVTLRCSPISGHKSVSWYQQVLGQGPQFIFQYYEKEERGRGNFPDRFSARQFPNYSSELNVNALLLGDSALYLCASSFVGDTGELFFGEGSRLTVL.

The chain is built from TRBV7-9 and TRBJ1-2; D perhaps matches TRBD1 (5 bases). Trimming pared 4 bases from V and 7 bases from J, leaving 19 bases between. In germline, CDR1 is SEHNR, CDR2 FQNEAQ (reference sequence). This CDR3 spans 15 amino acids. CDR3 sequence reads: CASSSLVLGRGGYTF. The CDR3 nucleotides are TGTGCCAGCAGCTCCCTCGTCTTGGGAAGGGGTGGCTACACCTTC.

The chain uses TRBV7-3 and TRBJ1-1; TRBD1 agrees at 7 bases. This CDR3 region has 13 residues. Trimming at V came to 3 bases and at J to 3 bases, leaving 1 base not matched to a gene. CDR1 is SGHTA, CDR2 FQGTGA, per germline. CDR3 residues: CASSFGQDTEAFF. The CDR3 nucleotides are TGTGCCAGCAGCTTCGGACAGGACACTGAAGCTTTCTTT.

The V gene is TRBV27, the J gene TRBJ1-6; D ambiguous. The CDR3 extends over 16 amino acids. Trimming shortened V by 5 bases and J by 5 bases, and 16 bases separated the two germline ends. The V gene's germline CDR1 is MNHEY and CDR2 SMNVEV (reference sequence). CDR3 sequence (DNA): TGTGCCAGCAGTCCATCCTTCAGCGTAGATAATTCACCCCTCCACTTT. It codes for CASSPSFSVDNSPLHF.

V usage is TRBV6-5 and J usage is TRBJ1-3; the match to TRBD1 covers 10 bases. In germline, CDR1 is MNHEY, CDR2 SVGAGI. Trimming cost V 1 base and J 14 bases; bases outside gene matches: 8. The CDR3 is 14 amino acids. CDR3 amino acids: CASSYYRDRGPLYF. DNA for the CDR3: TGTGCCAGCAGTTACTACCGGGACAGGGGCCCCTTATATTTT.

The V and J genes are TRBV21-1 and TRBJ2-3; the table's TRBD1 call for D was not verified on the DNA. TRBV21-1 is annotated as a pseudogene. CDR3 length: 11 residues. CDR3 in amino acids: CASSKTGTGYF. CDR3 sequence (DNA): TGTGCCAGCAGCAAAACCGGGACAGGGTACTTT.

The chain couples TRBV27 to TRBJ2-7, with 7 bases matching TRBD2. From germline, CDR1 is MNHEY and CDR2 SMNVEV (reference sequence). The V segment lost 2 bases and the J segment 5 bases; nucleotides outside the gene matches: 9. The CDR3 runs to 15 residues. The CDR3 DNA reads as TGTGCCAGCAGTTTACGGCGGGGGAGGCTCGACGAGCAGTACTTC. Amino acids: CASSLRRGRLDEQYF.

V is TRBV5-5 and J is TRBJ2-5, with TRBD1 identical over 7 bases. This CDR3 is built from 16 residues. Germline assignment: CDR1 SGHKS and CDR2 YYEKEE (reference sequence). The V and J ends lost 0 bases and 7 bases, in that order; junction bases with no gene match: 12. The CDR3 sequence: CASSLGQGPVGGTQYF. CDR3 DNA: TGTGCCAGCAGCTTGGGACAGGGTCCCGTCGGAGGGACCCAGTACTTC. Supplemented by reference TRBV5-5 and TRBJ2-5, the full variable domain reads DAGVTQSPTHLIKTRGQQVTLRCSPISGHKSVSWYQQVLGQGPQFIFQYYEKEERGRGNFPDRFSARQFPNYSSELNVNALLLGDSALYLCASSLGQGPVGGTQYFGPGTRLLVL.

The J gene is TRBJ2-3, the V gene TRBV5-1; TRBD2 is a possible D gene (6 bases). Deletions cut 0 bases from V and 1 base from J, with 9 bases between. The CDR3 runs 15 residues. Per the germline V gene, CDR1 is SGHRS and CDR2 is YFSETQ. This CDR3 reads CASSLVASGTDTQYF. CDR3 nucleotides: TGCGCCAGCAGCTTGGTGGCTAGCGGCACAGATACGCAGTATTTT.

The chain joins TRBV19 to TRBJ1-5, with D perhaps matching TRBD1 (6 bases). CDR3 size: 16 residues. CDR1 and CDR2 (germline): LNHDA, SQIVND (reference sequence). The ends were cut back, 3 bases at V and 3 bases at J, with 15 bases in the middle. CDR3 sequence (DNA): TGTGCCAGTAGTATGAGGGCCAGGGGAATCAATCAGCCCCAGCATTTT. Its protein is CASSMRARGINQPQHF.

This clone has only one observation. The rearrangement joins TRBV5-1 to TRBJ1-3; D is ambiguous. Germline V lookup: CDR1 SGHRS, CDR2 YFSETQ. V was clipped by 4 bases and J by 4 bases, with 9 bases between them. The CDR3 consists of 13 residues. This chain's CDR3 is CASSPPGGNTIYF. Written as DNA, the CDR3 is TGCGCCAGCAGCCCACCAGGCGGAAACACCATATATTTT.

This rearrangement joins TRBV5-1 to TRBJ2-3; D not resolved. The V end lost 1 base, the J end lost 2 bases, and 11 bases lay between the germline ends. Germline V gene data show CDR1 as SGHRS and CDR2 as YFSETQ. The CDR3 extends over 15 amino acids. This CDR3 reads CASSLFGPSTDTQYF. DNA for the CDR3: TGCGCCAGCAGCTTGTTTGGGCCGTCCACAGATACGCAGTATTTT. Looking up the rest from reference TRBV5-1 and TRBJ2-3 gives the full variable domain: KAGVTQTPRYLIKTRGQQVTLSCSPISGHRSVSWYQQTPGQGLQFLFEYFSETQRNKGNFPGRFSGRQFSNSRSEMNVSTLELGDSALYLCASSLFGPSTDTQYFGPGTRLTVL.

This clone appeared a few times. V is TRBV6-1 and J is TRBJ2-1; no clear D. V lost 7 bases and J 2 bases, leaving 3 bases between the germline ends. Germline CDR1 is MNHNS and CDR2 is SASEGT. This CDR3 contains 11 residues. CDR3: CASTAYNEQFF. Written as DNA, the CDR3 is TGTGCCAGCACTGCCTACAATGAGCAGTTCTTC.

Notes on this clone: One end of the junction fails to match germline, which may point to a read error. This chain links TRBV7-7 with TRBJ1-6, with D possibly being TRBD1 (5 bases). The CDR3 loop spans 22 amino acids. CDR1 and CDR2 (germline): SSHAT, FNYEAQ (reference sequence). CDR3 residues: CASSSCAAGGTPLPLPNSPLHF. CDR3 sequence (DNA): TGTGCTAGCAGCTCCTGTGCGGCGGGCGGGACCCCCCTACCTCTTCCCAATTCACCCCTCCACTTT.

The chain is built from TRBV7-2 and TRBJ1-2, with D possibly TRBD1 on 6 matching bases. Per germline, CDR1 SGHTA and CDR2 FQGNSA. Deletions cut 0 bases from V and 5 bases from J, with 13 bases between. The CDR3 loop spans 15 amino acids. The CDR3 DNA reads TGTGCCAGCAGCTTAGCGGGGGGGGGCGTATATGGCTACACCTTC. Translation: CASSLAGGGVYGYTF.

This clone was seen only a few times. The CDR3 region is CASSLSRIEPQHF. The CDR3 DNA sequence: TGTGCCAGCAGTTTATCCAGGATTGAGCCCCAGCATTTT. The J gene is TRBJ1-5, the V gene TRBV27, with D unclear. This CDR3 comprises 13 residues. V lost 0 bases to trimming and J lost 8 bases, with 8 bases between them. Per the germline V gene, CDR1 is MNHEY and CDR2 is SMNVEV (reference sequence).

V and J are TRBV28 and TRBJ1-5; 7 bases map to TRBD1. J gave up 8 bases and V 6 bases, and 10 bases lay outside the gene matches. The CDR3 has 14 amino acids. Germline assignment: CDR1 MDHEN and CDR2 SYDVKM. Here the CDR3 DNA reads TGTGCCAGCAGACCCGGACAGGCGAGCGAGCCCCAGCATTTT. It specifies CASRPGQASEPQHF.

The CDR3 DNA follows: TGTGCCAGCGGAGACCGTCTCGGAGGCGTATCCTACACCTTC. It yields the protein CASGDRLGGVSYTF. The gene calls are TRBV2 and TRBJ1-2; D unresolved. The V gene lost 8 bases and the J gene lost 10 bases, with 23 bases spanning the gap. Germline V gives CDR1 SNHLY, CDR2 FYNNEI. This CDR3 comprises 14 residues. Full variable domain (missing parts from reference TRBV2 and TRBJ1-2): EPEVTQTPSHQVTQMGQEVILRCVPISNHLYFYWYRQILGQKVEFLVSFYNNEISEKSEIFDDQFSVERPDGSNFTLKIRSTKLEDSAMYFCASGDRLGGVSYTFGSGTRLTVV.

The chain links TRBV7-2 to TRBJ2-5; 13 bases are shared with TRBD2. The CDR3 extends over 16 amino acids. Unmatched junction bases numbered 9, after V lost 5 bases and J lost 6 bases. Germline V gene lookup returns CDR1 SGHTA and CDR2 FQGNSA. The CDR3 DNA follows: TGTGCCAGCAGCCAACATGGACTAGCGGGAGACCAGACCCAGTACTTC. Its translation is CASSQHGLAGDQTQYF.

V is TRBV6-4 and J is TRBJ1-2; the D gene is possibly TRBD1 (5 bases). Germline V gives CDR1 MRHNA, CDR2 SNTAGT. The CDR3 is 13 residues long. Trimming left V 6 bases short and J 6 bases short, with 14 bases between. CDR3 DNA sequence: TGTGCCAGCAGGCCGGGGGGGGATGATGGCTACACCTTC. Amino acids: CASRPGGDDGYTF.

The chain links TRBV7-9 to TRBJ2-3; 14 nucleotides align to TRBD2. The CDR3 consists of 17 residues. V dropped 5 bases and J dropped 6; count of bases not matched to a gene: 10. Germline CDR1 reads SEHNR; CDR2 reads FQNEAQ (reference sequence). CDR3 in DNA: TGTGCCAGCAGCGGTGAGACTAGCGGGGGGGCCTGGGATACGCAGTATTTT. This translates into CASSGETSGGAWDTQYF.

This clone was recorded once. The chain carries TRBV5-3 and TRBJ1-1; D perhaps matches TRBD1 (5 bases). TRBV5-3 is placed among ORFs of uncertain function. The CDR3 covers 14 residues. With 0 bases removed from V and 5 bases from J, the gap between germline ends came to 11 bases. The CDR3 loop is CARSLEGPGTEAFF. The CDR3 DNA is TGTGCCAGAAGCTTGGAGGGGCCCGGAACTGAAGCTTTCTTT.